This T cell receptor beta chain was captured in a study of shared clonotypes between healthy human individuals. The CDR3 is made up of 15 amino acids. Looked up from germline, CDR1 is SGHRS and CDR2 is YFSETQ. V gave up 0 bases and J gave up 8 bases, with 12 bases separating them. Remarks on this clone: Its specificity is not known. Additional DNA sequences in this sample encode the identical CDR3.

The repertoire was sequenced with immunoSEQ multiplex PCR; TCRdb's copy has only in-frame clones and lacks some. The top ten clones hold roughly 1.4% of a sample with some 1 million clones, around 76% of them seen once. Study-wide results and limits: Depth was large, yet rarefaction showed that sorted-subset sequencing was incomplete. Generally, estimated richness proved larger in naive subsets than it did in memory subsets.

The chain combines TRBV5-1 with TRBJ1-6; a possible D gene is TRBD1 (5 bases). The clonotype originates from a man aged 18-30 years in good health. Sequencing was performed on memory CD4+ T cells sorted from blood. Specified subset: CD45RA-negative fraction. The CDR3 here is CASSLGGARDSPLHF. The CDR3 region has the DNA TGCGCCAGCAGCTTGGGTGGGGCGAGGGATTCACCCCTCCACTTT.